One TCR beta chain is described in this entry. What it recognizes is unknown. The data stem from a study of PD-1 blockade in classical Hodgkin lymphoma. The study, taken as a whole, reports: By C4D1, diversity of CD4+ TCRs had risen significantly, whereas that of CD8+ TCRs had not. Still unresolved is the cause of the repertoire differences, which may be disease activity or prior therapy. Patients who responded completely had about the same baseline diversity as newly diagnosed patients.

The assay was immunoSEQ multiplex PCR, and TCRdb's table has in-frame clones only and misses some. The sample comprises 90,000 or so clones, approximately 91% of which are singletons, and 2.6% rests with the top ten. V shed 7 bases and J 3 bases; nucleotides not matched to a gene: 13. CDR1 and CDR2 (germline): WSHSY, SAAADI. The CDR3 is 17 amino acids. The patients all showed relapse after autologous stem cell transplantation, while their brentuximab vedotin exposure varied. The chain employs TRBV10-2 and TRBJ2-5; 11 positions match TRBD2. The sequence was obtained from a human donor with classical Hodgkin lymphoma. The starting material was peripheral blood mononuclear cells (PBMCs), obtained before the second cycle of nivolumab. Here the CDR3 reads CASNDYSGTSGKETQYF. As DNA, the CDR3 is TGCGCCAGCAACGACTACTCCGGGACTAGCGGAAAAGAGACCCAGTACTTC.